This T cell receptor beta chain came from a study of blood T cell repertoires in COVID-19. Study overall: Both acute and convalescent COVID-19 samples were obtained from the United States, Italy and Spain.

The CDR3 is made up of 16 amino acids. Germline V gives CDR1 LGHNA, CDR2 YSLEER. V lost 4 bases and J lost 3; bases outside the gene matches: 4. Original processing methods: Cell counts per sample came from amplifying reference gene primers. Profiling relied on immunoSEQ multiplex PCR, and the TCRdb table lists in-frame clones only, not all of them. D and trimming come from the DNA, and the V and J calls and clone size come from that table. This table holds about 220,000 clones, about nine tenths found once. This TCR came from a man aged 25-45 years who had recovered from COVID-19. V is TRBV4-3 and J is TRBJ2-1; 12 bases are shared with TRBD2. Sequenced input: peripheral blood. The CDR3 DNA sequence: TGCGCCAGCAGCCTCCCGACTAGCGGGGGCTACAATGAGCAGTTCTTC. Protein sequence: CASSLPTSGGYNEQFF.